This T cell receptor beta chain was captured by sequencing in a study of radiation and T cells in renal cell carcinoma. Documented time point: blood 4 weeks post-SBRT, at nephrectomy. This sample's treatment: 15 Gy SBRT to primary tumor, nephrectomy 4 weeks later. Radiation-treated patients gave blood at baseline, week 2 and week 4. Study-level findings and limits: Pretreatment tumor biopsies were lacking, so baseline clonotypes are unknown.

Sequenced by immunoSEQ multiplex PCR; TCRdb stores in-frame clones only, minus some. Among about 77,000 clones listed, over 65% were seen once. Germline V gene data show CDR1 as KGHSH and CDR2 as LQKENI. V dropped 4 bases and J dropped 2; count of bases not matched to a gene: 3. CDR3 length: 16 amino acids. Turning to this clone: Its target is unknown.

J is TRBJ2-5 and V is TRBV18; TRBD2 aligns across 14 bases. This clonotype was obtained from a woman in her sixties with renal cell carcinoma. The sample was blood, taken from a patient whose treatment included radiotherapy and nephrectomy. DNA of the CDR3: TGTGCCAGCTCACGAAGACTAGCGGGAGGGCAAGAGACCCAGTACTTC. It encodes CASSRRLAGGQETQYF.